This TCR beta chain was recorded in a study of early T cells in non-severe SARS-CoV-2 infection. Study-level information: Chains were unpaired, as sequencing was done on bulk RNA from unsorted whole blood.

The sample holds many counts of this clonotype. From the 5' RACE reads, TCRdb called clonotypes with MiXCR, one entry per CDR3 protein. The data hold 20,000 to 25,000 distinct CDR3 sequences, with 5.3% observed a single time. This CDR3 is 14 amino acids long. The sample comprised whole blood. The sequence was obtained from an adult who was a healthcare worker with PCR-confirmed SARS-CoV-2 infection or an uninfected control (not recorded which). This chain connects TRBV21-1 to TRBJ2-1; the table gives TRBD1 as D, unverified against the DNA. TRBV21-1 is a recognized pseudogene. The CDR3 loop is CASSDWTGNNEQFF. The CDR3 DNA sequence: TGTGCCAGCAGCGACTGGACAGGGAACAATGAGCAGTTCTTC.